A single sample is the source of the 9 T cell receptor beta chains below, sequenced in a study of blood T cell repertoires in COVID-19. Libraries were prepared by immunoSEQ multiplex PCR; TCRdb keeps only in-frame clonotypes and omits some of them. The sample has under 200,000 clones, around 80% seen once; the top ten hold more than 14%. The specimen was peripheral blood. These receptors originate from a woman in her seventies with COVID-19, enrolled during active disease.

Here the CDR3 reads CASSIKTGRFGTEAFF. DNA of the CDR3: TGTGCCAGTAGTATAAAAACAGGGCGATTTGGGACTGAAGCTTTCTTT. This chain joins TRBV19 and TRBJ1-1; perhaps TRBD1 as D (6 bases). V lost 2 bases, J lost 5 bases, and 18 bases lay in between. Germline V lookup: CDR1 LNHDA, CDR2 SQIVND (reference sequence). The CDR3 has 16 amino acids. The variable domain in full, completed from reference TRBV19 and TRBJ1-1, reads DGGITQSPKYLFRKEGQNVTLSCEQNLNHDAMYWYRQDPGQGLRLIYYSQIVNDFQKGDIAEGYSVSREKKESFPLTVTSAQKNPTAFYLCASSIKTGRFGTEAFFGQGTRLTVV.

The chain combines TRBV9 with TRBJ2-2; D unclear. V lost 3 bases and J lost 5, with 8 bases in between. Germline assignment: CDR1 SGDLS and CDR2 YYNGEE. The CDR3 totals 13 residues. The CDR3 DNA sequence: TGTGCCAGCAGCGACCGGGTGACCGGGGAGCTGTTTTTT. It yields the protein CASSDRVTGELFF.

This clone was recorded a few times. The chain combines TRBV3-1 (or the pseudogene TRBV3-2) with TRBJ1-2; 7 bases fit TRBD1. Trimming at V came to 4 bases and at J to 8 bases, leaving 10 bases not matched to a gene. This CDR3 spans 14 amino acids. Germline loops: CDR1 LGHDT, CDR2 YNNKEL (reference sequence). CDR3: CASSLRQGVGGYTF. The CDR3 nucleotides read TGTGCCAGCAGCCTTAGACAGGGAGTCGGAGGCTACACCTTC.

The chain employs TRBV7-9 and TRBJ2-7, with a weak D call TRBD2 (5 bases). The CDR3 runs to 14 residues. The V and J ends lost 3 bases and 0 bases respectively, with 9 bases between them. Germline V CDR1 and CDR2: SEHNR, FQNEAQ (reference sequence). This CDR3 is CASSFAGGSYEQYF. The CDR3 nucleotides read TGTGCCAGCAGCTTTGCGGGCGGCTCCTACGAGCAGTACTTC. Together with reference TRBV7-9 and TRBJ2-7, the CDR3 gives the full variable domain: DTGVSQNPRHKITKRGQNVTFRCDPISEHNRLYWYRQTLGQGPEFLTYFQNEAQLEKSRLLSDRFSAERPKGSFSTLEIQRTEQGDSAMYLCASSFAGGSYEQYFGPGTRLTVT.

The chain joins TRBV12-5 to TRBJ1-1; D perhaps matches TRBD1 (6 bases). The CDR3 length is 14 residues. Trimming shortened V by 3 bases and J by 0 bases, and 8 bases separated the two germline ends. Germline V CDR1 and CDR2: LGHNT, FRNRAP. The CDR3 DNA reads TGTGCTAGTGGTTTAGGACAGATGAACACTGAAGCTTTCTTT. Protein product: CASGLGQMNTEAFF.

J is TRBJ2-3 and V is TRBV7-3; 12 bases are a match to TRBD1. V gave up 4 bases and J gave up 10 bases; unmatched junction bases: 6. Germline assignment: CDR1 SGHTA and CDR2 FQGTGA. The CDR3 length is 14 residues. DNA for the CDR3: TGTGCCAGCAGCTCTCCGGGACAGGGGGCGTCGCAGTATTTT. Translation gives CASSSPGQGASQYF.

The V call is TRBV6-1, the J call TRBJ2-6, with TRBD2 as a possible D gene (5 bases). The CDR3 is 15 residues long. CDR1 MNHNS and CDR2 SASEGT come from the germline V gene. The V end lost 3 bases, the J end lost 1 base, and 7 bases lay between the germline ends. CDR3 in DNA: TGTGCCAGCAGTGAGTCGGGGTCTGGGGCCAACGTCCTGACTTTC. Translated: CASSESGSGANVLTF.

The chain employs TRBV5-5 and TRBJ2-2; D not certain. The CDR3 has 13 residues. Germline V gene data show CDR1 as SGHKS and CDR2 as YYEKEE (reference sequence). The ends were cut back, 5 bases at V and 7 bases at J, with 12 bases in the middle. CDR3 in amino acids: CASSLVADGELFF. The CDR3 nucleotides read TGTGCCAGCAGTCTGGTCGCAGACGGGGAGCTGTTTTTT.

J is TRBJ1-4 and V is TRBV29-1; D not certain. Germline values: CDR1 SQVTM, CDR2 ANQGSEA. This CDR3 contains 13 residues. Between the trimmed V and J ends, which lost 4 bases and 0 bases, there was a span of 6 bases. The CDR3 DNA follows: TGCAGCGTTGGGAGGGCAACTAATGAAAAACTGTTTTTT. This sequence encodes CSVGRATNEKLFF. The variable domain in full, with the rest retrieved from reference TRBV29-1 and TRBJ1-4, is SAVISQKPSRDICQRGTSLTIQCQVDSQVTMMFWYRQQPGQSLTLIATANQGSEATYESGFVIDKFPISRPNLTFSTLTVSNMSPEDSSIYLCSVGRATNEKLFFGSGTQLSVL.